This TCR beta chain was obtained from a study of cytomegalovirus exposure and HLA in healthy donors. This CDR3 is 16 amino acids long. The germline V gene has CDR1 SGHDT and CDR2 YYEEEE. V was shortened by 4 bases and J by 0 bases, with 14 bases between the two germline ends. This PCR relied on a set of 60 Vbeta primers and 13 Jbeta primers. Sequenced by immunoSEQ multiplex PCR; TCRdb stores in-frame clones only, minus some. The table has about 120,000 clones, roughly 68% seen once; the top ten hold roughly 2.2%. This clone has a count of ten or more. V usage is TRBV5-6 and J usage is TRBJ1-3; D unresolved. What was sequenced was PBMCs. This sequence was found in a young woman in good health and CMV-seronegative. The CDR3 DNA reads as TGTGCCAGCAGCGACTCCGTACGTCGCTCTGGAAACACCATATATTTT. Translating it yields CASSDSVRRSGNTIYF.